These T cell receptor beta chains were read from a single sample in a study of shared clonotypes between healthy human individuals. Data came from immunoSEQ multiplex PCR; TCRdb stores just in-frame clones and leaves some out. The sample has about 1 million clones; 65% to 75% are singletons. The sample comprised memory CD4+ T cells sorted from blood. The source of these receptors is a man between 18 and 35 years old in good health. CDR3s include the opening cysteine and the closing phenylalanine or tryptophan. The D gene is left open where the match is weak. Expanded clones are given a class, and other clones once, few, many or no size at all.

d_call: .; j_call: TRBJ2-5; v_call: TRBV6-1; clone_size: .; cdr3_aa: CASSDRGETQYF; cdr3_nt: TGTGCCAGCAGTGATCGAGGGGAGACCCAGTACTTC
d_call: TRBD1; j_call: TRBJ1-5; v_call: TRBV6-6; clone_size: .; cdr3_aa: CASRQTGTGFEPQHF; cdr3_nt: TGTGCCAGCAGACAAACCGGGACAGGGTTTGAGCCCCAGCATTTT
d_call: .; j_call: TRBJ1-2; v_call: TRBV5-1; clone_size: .; cdr3_aa: CASSGSTDSTLYYGYTF; cdr3_nt: TGCGCCAGCAGTGGTTCCACCGACAGCACCTTGTACTATGGCTACACCTTC
d_call: TRBD2; j_call: TRBJ2-3; v_call: TRBV6-4; clone_size: .; cdr3_aa: CASSSGTSGGLVQDTQYF; cdr3_nt: TGTGCCAGCAGTTCCGGGACTAGCGGTGGTTTGGTACAGGATACGCAGTATTTT
d_call: TRBD1; j_call: TRBJ1-2; v_call: TRBV5-1; clone_size: .; cdr3_aa: CASSLGGQGAYGYTF; cdr3_nt: TGCGCCAGCAGCTTGGGCGGACAGGGGGCATACGGCTACACCTTC
d_call: .; j_call: TRBJ1-5; v_call: TRBV5-6; clone_size: .; cdr3_aa: CASSLGDLYSNQPQHF; cdr3_nt: TGTGCCAGCAGCTTAGGGGATCTGTATAGCAATCAGCCCCAGCATTTT
d_call: .; j_call: TRBJ1-4; v_call: TRBV5-1; clone_size: .; cdr3_aa: CASSLLRVTANEKLFF; cdr3_nt: TGCGCCAGCAGCTTACTCAGGGTAACTGCTAATGAAAAACTGTTTTTT
d_call: TRBD1; j_call: TRBJ1-1; v_call: TRBV5-1; clone_size: .; cdr3_aa: CASSLVGQVDTEAFF; cdr3_nt: TGCGCCAGCAGCTTGGTTGGACAGGTCGACACTGAAGCTTTCTTT
d_call: .; j_call: TRBJ1-4; v_call: TRBV25-1; clone_size: .; cdr3_aa: CASSDSQGRINEKLFF; cdr3_nt: TGTGCCAGCAGTGATTCCCAGGGACGGATTAATGAAAAACTGTTTTTT
d_call: .; j_call: TRBJ1-4; v_call: TRBV9; clone_size: .; cdr3_aa: CASSVRAGTTNEKLFF; cdr3_nt: TGTGCCAGCAGCGTAAGGGCAGGAACAACTAATGAAAAACTGTTTTTT
d_call: .; j_call: TRBJ2-4; v_call: TRBV30; clone_size: .; cdr3_aa: CAWMAVPQNIQYF; cdr3_nt: TGTGCCTGGATGGCAGTGCCTCAAAACATTCAGTACTTC
d_call: .; j_call: TRBJ2-7; v_call: TRBV21-1; clone_size: .; cdr3_aa: CASSKDEGASYEQYF; cdr3_nt: TGTGCCAGCAGCAAAGATGAGGGGGCCTCCTACGAGCAGTACTTC
d_call: .; j_call: TRBJ2-5; v_call: TRBV11-1; clone_size: .; cdr3_aa: CASSLVGLDSQETQYF; cdr3_nt: TGTGCCAGCAGCTTAGTCGGTTTGGACTCACAAGAGACCCAGTACTTC
d_call: .; j_call: TRBJ1-2; v_call: TRBV4-1; clone_size: .; cdr3_aa: CASSQVVTQNYGYTF; cdr3_nt: TGCGCCAGCAGCCAAGTGGTAACCCAAAACTATGGCTACACCTTC
d_call: .; j_call: TRBJ1-6; v_call: TRBV5-1; clone_size: many; cdr3_aa: CASSLEAGTNSPLHF; cdr3_nt: TGCGCCAGCAGCTTGGAGGCAGGTACCAATTCACCCCTCCACTTT
d_call: .; j_call: TRBJ2-2; v_call: TRBV7-8; clone_size: .; cdr3_aa: CASSLVGTPPASGELFF; cdr3_nt: TGTGCCAGCAGCTTAGTTGGGACTCCCCCGGCTAGTGGGGAGCTGTTTTTT
d_call: .; j_call: TRBJ1-5; v_call: TRBV5-1; clone_size: .; cdr3_aa: CASSPTLGAGEQPQHF; cdr3_nt: TGCGCCAGCAGCCCAACCCTCGGTGCCGGGGAACAGCCCCAGCATTTT
d_call: TRBD2; j_call: TRBJ2-5; v_call: TRBV6-6; clone_size: .; cdr3_aa: CASTPWLAGRETQYF; cdr3_nt: TGTGCCAGCACCCCGTGGCTAGCGGGGCGAGAGACCCAGTACTTC
d_call: .; j_call: TRBJ1-4; v_call: TRBV6-1; clone_size: .; cdr3_aa: CASSENDRYLFF; cdr3_nt: TGTGCCAGCAGTGAAAATGACAGATATCTGTTTTTT
d_call: TRBD1; j_call: TRBJ2-1; v_call: TRBV7-9; clone_size: .; cdr3_aa: CATYGTGAGFYNEQFF; cdr3_nt: TGTGCCACCTATGGGACAGGGGCTGGATTCTACAATGAGCAGTTCTTC
d_call: .; j_call: TRBJ2-1; v_call: TRBV7-9; clone_size: .; cdr3_aa: CASSLLSGEQFF; cdr3_nt: TGTGCCAGCAGCTTATTGAGTGGTGAGCAGTTCTTC
d_call: TRBD1; j_call: TRBJ1-3; v_call: TRBV5-1; clone_size: .; cdr3_aa: CASLGQGSSGNTIYF; cdr3_nt: TGCGCCAGCCTGGGACAGGGTAGCTCTGGAAACACCATATATTTT
d_call: .; j_call: TRBJ2-1; v_call: TRBV18; clone_size: .; cdr3_aa: CASSPMRDEQFF; cdr3_nt: TGTGCCAGCTCCCCCATGCGGGATGAGCAGTTCTTC
d_call: .; j_call: TRBJ2-7; v_call: TRBV5-1; clone_size: .; cdr3_aa: CASSLTGGEQYF; cdr3_nt: TGCGCCAGCAGCTTGACTGGTGGCGAGCAGTACTTC
d_call: TRBD1; j_call: TRBJ2-1; v_call: TRBV7-6; clone_size: .; cdr3_aa: CASSTGQWDNEQFF; cdr3_nt: TGTGCCAGCAGTACGGGACAGTGGGACAATGAGCAGTTCTTC
d_call: TRBD1; j_call: TRBJ2-7; v_call: TRBV5-1; clone_size: .; cdr3_aa: CASSLEAWTGGNEQYF; cdr3_nt: TGCGCCAGCAGCTTGGAAGCTTGGACAGGGGGTAACGAGCAGTACTTC
d_call: .; j_call: TRBJ2-6; v_call: TRBV7-2; clone_size: .; cdr3_aa: CASSSGSFAGANVLTF; cdr3_nt: TGTGCCAGCAGCTCAGGGAGTTTTGCTGGGGCCAACGTCCTGACTTTC
d_call: TRBD1; j_call: TRBJ2-7; v_call: TRBV6-5; clone_size: .; cdr3_aa: CASSYRDRGGYEQYF; cdr3_nt: TGTGCCAGCAGTTACCGGGACAGGGGAGGCTACGAGCAGTACTTC
d_call: TRBD1; j_call: TRBJ2-7; v_call: TRBV6-5; clone_size: .; cdr3_aa: CASSQHRGTYEQYF; cdr3_nt: TGTGCCAGCAGTCAACACAGGGGAACCTACGAGCAGTACTTC
d_call: TRBD1; j_call: TRBJ2-3; v_call: TRBV5-6; clone_size: .; cdr3_aa: CASSLGQGSTDTQYF; cdr3_nt: TGTGCCAGCAGCCTAGGACAGGGGAGCACAGATACGCAGTATTTT
d_call: TRBD1; j_call: TRBJ2-1; v_call: TRBV10-3; clone_size: .; cdr3_aa: CAIRGQRLEKFF; cdr3_nt: TGTGCCATCAGGGGACAGCGCCTTGAGAAGTTCTTC
d_call: .; j_call: TRBJ2-7; v_call: TRBV7-2; clone_size: few; cdr3_aa: CASSQRAQYEQYF; cdr3_nt: TGTGCCAGCAGCCAACGGGCCCAATACGAGCAGTACTTC
d_call: TRBD1; j_call: TRBJ2-7; v_call: TRBV7-8; clone_size: .; cdr3_aa: CASSSWTGNYEQYF; cdr3_nt: TGTGCCAGCAGCTCCTGGACAGGGAACTACGAGCAGTACTTC
d_call: TRBD2; j_call: TRBJ2-1; v_call: TRBV10-3; clone_size: few; cdr3_aa: CAIRLAGDNEQFF; cdr3_nt: TGTGCCATCAGACTAGCGGGAGACAATGAGCAGTTCTTC
d_call: .; j_call: TRBJ2-2; v_call: TRBV10-3; clone_size: .; cdr3_aa: CAISESGDTGELFF; cdr3_nt: TGTGCCATCAGTGAGTCCGGAGACACCGGGGAGCTGTTTTTT
d_call: TRBD1; j_call: TRBJ1-1; v_call: TRBV9; clone_size: .; cdr3_aa: CASSPRQGRAFF; cdr3_nt: TGTGCCAGCAGCCCCCGACAGGGACGAGCTTTCTTT